This T cell receptor (beta chain) is drawn from a study of blood T cells in healthy people across ages. In terms of origin and age, donors were healthy Caucasian individuals from Russia aged 6 to 90. Study-wide results and caveats: Older age went with lower TCR beta diversity per million T cells, in a roughly linear way. Naive CD4+ cell counts and diversity both ran higher in long-lived than in aged donors.

A single count supports this clonotype. Its cognate antigen is unknown. For the second PCR, which ran for roughly 6 to 12 cycles, a sample-barcoded 5' primer and a J-beta primer mix were used. Via MiXCR, TCRdb re-called the 5' RACE reads, giving one row per CDR3 protein. The table shows over 300,000 distinct CDR3 sequences, with about 49% occurring only once. The receptor was isolated from a man in his 60s in good health. Sequencing was performed on blood.

CDR3 nucleotide sequence: TGTGCCATCAGTGAGTCGGGACAGGTCTATGGCTACACCTTC. It codes for CAISESGQVYGYTF. The chain employs TRBV10-3 and TRBJ1-2, with 8 positions matching TRBD1. The trim removed 0 bases at V and 4 bases at J, leaving 1 base unmatched. Per the germline V gene, CDR1 is ENHRY and CDR2 is SYGVKD. The CDR3 spans 14 residues.